These 8 T cell receptor beta chains originate from one sample sequenced in a study of T cell repertoires in cytomegalovirus infection. These receptors have no known antigen. Each CDR3 protein gets one entry after TCRdb re-called the reads with MiXCR. The table shows roughly 700,000 distinct CDR3 sequences, with around a third occurring only once. The source material was cultured PBMCs, sampled from culture after CMV antigen stimulation. The receptors here all came from a human donor in good health (CMV status not recorded). Some clones in this sample may be carry-over from other donors' samples.

The rearrangement links TRBV4-1 to TRBJ1-2; the match to TRBD1 covers 7 bases. The CDR3 contains 16 residues. Germline CDR1 MGHRA, CDR2 YSYEKL. V lost 6 bases to trimming and J lost 2 bases; unmatched junction nucleotides: 12. CDR3 loop: CASRHPNRGSNYGYTF. The CDR3 nucleotides read TGCGCCAGCAGACACCCCAACAGGGGTTCCAACTATGGCTACACCTTC.

This chain uses TRBV6-1 with TRBJ2-3; 10 bases align to TRBD1. J gave up 2 bases and V 8 bases, and 4 bases lay outside the gene matches. This CDR3 region has 14 residues. Looked up from germline, CDR1 is MNHNS and CDR2 is SASEGT. CDR3 nucleotide sequence: TGTGCCAGCGGGGACAGGGGTGCCACAGATACGCAGTATTTT. Its protein is CASGDRGATDTQYF.

The chain is built from TRBV18 and TRBJ1-1, with no clear D. Germline CDR1 is KGHSH and CDR2 is LQKENI. With 4 bases removed from V and 11 bases from J, the gap between germline ends came to 17 bases. The CDR3 consists of 13 residues. DNA of the CDR3: TGTGCCAGCTCACGATTGGGCAGTTTGAGGGCTTTCTTT. Translating it yields CASSRLGSLRAFF. Drawing the rest from reference TRBV18 and TRBJ1-1, the complete variable domain is NAGVMQNPRHLVRRRGQEARLRCSPMKGHSHVYWYRQLPEEGLKFMVYLQKENIIDESGMPKERFSAEFPKEGPSILRIQQVVRGDSAAYFCASSRLGSLRAFFGQGTRLTVV.

This clonotype showed up just a few times. This chain uses TRBV12-3 or TRBV12-4 with TRBJ1-1; D gene unclear. This CDR3 spans 13 amino acids. Trimming removed 3 bases at V and 2 bases at J, with 7 bases between. CDR3 sequence reads: CASSFLFNTEAFF. The CDR3 DNA is TGTGCCAGCAGTTTTCTATTCAACACTGAAGCTTTCTTT.

This clonotype has only a few counts. V gene TRBV20-1 combines with J gene TRBJ2-3; D is undetermined. Germline CDR1 reads DFQATT; CDR2 reads SNEGSKA (reference sequence). The CDR3 totals 11 residues. V was cut by 3 bases and J by 7 bases, with 8 bases left in between. The CDR3 spells CSARAQYTQYF. As DNA, the CDR3 is TGCAGTGCTAGGGCACAGTATACGCAGTATTTT.

The chain combines TRBV7-2 with TRBJ2-3; 7 bases match TRBD2. Trimming took 1 base from V and 4 from J; bases not matched to a gene: 11. CDR3 length: 17 residues. The germline CDR1 and CDR2 sequences are SGHTA and FQGNSA. The CDR3 bases are TGTGCCAGCAGCTTAGGGGCGACTAGCTCTACTGCAGATACGCAGTATTTT. Its translation is CASSLGATSSTADTQYF.

There are a few counts of this clonotype. V usage is TRBV6-2 or TRBV6-3 and J usage is TRBJ2-7, with TRBD2 matching over 11 bases. The CDR3 has 16 amino acids. Per the germline V gene, CDR1 is MNHEY and CDR2 is SVGEGT. Germline trimming cut 2 bases from V and 4 bases from J; bases unmatched to any gene: 7. The CDR3 DNA reads as TGTGCCAGCAGTTACCCTGGACTAGCGGGTCGTTACGAGCAGTACTTC. Amino acids: CASSYPGLAGRYEQYF.

This clonotype was counted a few times. The V gene is TRBV25-1, the J gene TRBJ2-1, with TRBD2 as a possible D gene (6 bases). The CDR3 spans 14 residues. CDR1 is MGHDK and CDR2 is SYGVNS in the germline V gene. V was clipped by 1 base and J by 3 bases, with 7 bases between them. The CDR3 protein is CASSEWGGYNEQFF. Here the CDR3 DNA reads TGTGCCAGCAGTGAATGGGGAGGCTACAATGAGCAGTTCTTC.